The clone carrying this T cell receptor (beta chain) was seen at least ten times. Its antigen is currently unknown. The source of the sample is a study of T cell repertoires in cytomegalovirus infection. Across the study: An indication of both CMV infection and matching HLA type came from public TCR beta signatures. Study conclusions and caveats: What dominated the ex vivo response were HLA-C-restricted CMV-specific TCR beta clonotypes. Pooled public TCR beta family frequency picked out CMV carriers with the relevant HLA.

The junction had 26 bases not matched to a gene; V was cut back by 5 bases and J by 14 bases. CDR1 MDHEN and CDR2 SYDVKM come from the germline V gene. The CDR3 sequence is 18 residues long. TCRdb reprocessed the reads with MiXCR, giving one entry per CDR3 protein. Counted here are roughly 600,000 distinct CDR3 sequences, roughly 24% occurring once; the ten biggest clones make up approximately 8%. Sequencing was carried out using CD8+ T cells from PBMCs. The sequence came from a human donor in good health (CMV status not recorded). Some clones in this sample may be carry-over from other donors' samples. The chain couples TRBV28 to TRBJ2-3, with 9 bases that match TRBD2. The CDR3 loop reads CASSSPHIMVAGVPRGYF. The CDR3 DNA reads TGTGCCAGCAGTAGCCCTCATATAATGGTAGCGGGGGTCCCCCGGGGGTATTTT. Full variable domain (missing parts from reference TRBV28 and TRBJ2-3): DVKVTQSSRYLVKRTGEKVFLECVQDMDHENMFWYRQDPGLGLRLIYFSYDVKMKEKGDIPEGYSVSREKKERFSLILESASTNQTSMYLCASSSPHIMVAGVPRGYFGPGTRLTVL.